A single sample gave rise to the 2 T cell receptor beta chains below, sequenced in a study of cytomegalovirus exposure and HLA in healthy donors. PCR involved 60 Vbeta and 13 Jbeta primers. TCRdb's copy holds only in-frame clones and misses some; the assay was immunoSEQ multiplex PCR. Counted here are about 200,000 clones, roughly 85% occurring once; the ten biggest clones make up 4.4%. The sequencing input was PBMCs. Receptors originate from a woman between 25 and 40 years old in good health and CMV-seropositive.

The chain has TRBV6-6 and TRBJ2-5; weak D call: TRBD1 (5 bases). The V end lost 6 bases, the J end lost 5 bases, and 13 bases lay between the germline ends. The germline gives CDR1 MNHNY, CDR2 SVGAGI (reference sequence). The CDR3 has 13 residues. The CDR3 loop reads CASSLGALETQYF. CDR3 sequence (DNA): TGTGCCAGCAGCCTAGGGGCCTTGGAGACCCAGTACTTC.

This chain connects TRBV2 to TRBJ1-2; no firm D call. This CDR3 has 11 amino acids. The germline V gene has CDR1 SNHLY and CDR2 FYNNEI. V was shortened by 2 bases and J by 8 bases, with 6 bases between the two germline ends. The CDR3 spells CASSEFGGYTF. CDR3 sequence (DNA): TGTGCCAGCAGTGAATTTGGCGGCTACACCTTC.